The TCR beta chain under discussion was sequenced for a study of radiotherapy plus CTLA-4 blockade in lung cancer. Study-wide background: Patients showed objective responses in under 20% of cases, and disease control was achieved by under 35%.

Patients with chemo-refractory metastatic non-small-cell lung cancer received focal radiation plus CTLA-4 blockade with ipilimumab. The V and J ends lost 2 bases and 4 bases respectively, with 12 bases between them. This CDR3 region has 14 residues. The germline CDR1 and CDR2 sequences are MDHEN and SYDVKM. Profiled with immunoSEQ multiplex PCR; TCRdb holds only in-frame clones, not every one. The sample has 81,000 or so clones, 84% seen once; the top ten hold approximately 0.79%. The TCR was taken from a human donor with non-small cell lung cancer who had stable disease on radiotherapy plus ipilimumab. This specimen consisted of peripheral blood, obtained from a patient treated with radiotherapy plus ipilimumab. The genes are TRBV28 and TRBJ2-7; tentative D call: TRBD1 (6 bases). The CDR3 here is CASSLTGHLYEQYF. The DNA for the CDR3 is TGTGCCAGCAGTTTAACGGGACACCTATACGAGCAGTACTTC.